The 25 T cell receptor beta chains below all came from one sample that was sequenced in a study of a mutant IDH1 vaccine in newly diagnosed glioma. Sequencing was performed with immunoSEQ multiplex PCR; in TCRdb, only in-frame clones are kept and a portion is missing. The sample lists roughly 74,000 clones; more than 80% were seen once. What these receptors recognize is not known. The time point denotes: week 23, last vaccination. Topical imiquimod accompanied each vaccine dose, which consisted of 300 ug of mutant IDH1 20-mer peptide. The sample here was PBMCs, taken from a glioma patient whose treatment included an IDH1 peptide vaccine. These receptors came from a woman in her forties or fifties with glioma.

This chain uses TRBV18 with TRBJ2-1, with 8 bases lining up with TRBD2. The ends lost 5 bases at V and 8 bases at J; junction bases unmatched: 8. This CDR3 contains 14 residues. CDR1 is KGHSH and CDR2 is LQKENI in the germline V gene. CDR3 coding DNA: TGTGCCAGCTCATCCGGGAGGGCCTCAGATGAGCAGTTCTTC. Its protein product is CASSSGRASDEQFF. Drawing the rest from reference TRBV18 and TRBJ2-1, the complete variable domain is NAGVMQNPRHLVRRRGQEARLRCSPMKGHSHVYWYRQLPEEGLKFMVYLQKENIIDESGMPKERFSAEFPKEGPSILRIQQVVRGDSAAYFCASSSGRASDEQFFGPGTRLTVL.

This chain joins TRBV2 and TRBJ1-4, with 8 bases matching TRBD1. V lost 7 bases to trimming and J lost 7 bases; unmatched junction nucleotides: 11. Germline loops: CDR1 SNHLY, CDR2 FYNNEI. The CDR3 is 15 residues long. CDR3 sequence: CASTRAGQAVEKLFF. In DNA, the CDR3 is TGTGCCAGCACTCGGGCGGGACAGGCCGTTGAAAAACTGTTTTTT.

V gene TRBV28 combines with J gene TRBJ1-2; D not certain. The CDR3 spans 14 residues. V lost 7 bases and J 2 bases, leaving 14 bases between the germline ends. Germline V gene lookup returns CDR1 MDHEN and CDR2 SYDVKM. CDR3 region: CASINERFNYGYTF. CDR3 in DNA: TGTGCCAGCATTAATGAGAGATTCAACTATGGCTACACCTTC.

This chain joins TRBV7-2 and TRBJ2-1; D may be TRBD1 (5 bases). Germline V lookup: CDR1 SGHTA, CDR2 FQGNSA. Trimming cost V 1 base and J 1 base, with 8 bases left between them. The CDR3 covers 15 residues. The CDR3, as DNA: TGTGCCAGCAGCTTAGAGCAGGGTTCCTACAATGAGCAGTTCTTC. The encoded protein is CASSLEQGSYNEQFF.

This clone came up once. The junction differs from germline at one of its ends, possibly a read error. This chain joins TRBV30 and TRBJ2-7, with D tentatively TRBD1 or TRBD2 (6 bases each). CDR1 and CDR2 (germline): GTSNPN, SVGIG (reference sequence). There are 14 residues in the CDR3. The CDR3 is CAWSVGGSSYEQCF. In nucleotides, the CDR3 is TGTGCCTGGAGTGTAGGGGGGAGCTCCTACGAGCAGTGCTTC.

This chain joins TRBV5-1 and TRBJ1-3, with a possible D match to TRBD1 (5 bases). V lost 4 bases to trimming and J lost 3 bases, with 14 bases between them. Germline V CDR1 and CDR2: SGHRS, YFSETQ. CDR3 length: 15 amino acids. The CDR3 region has the DNA TGCGCCAGCAGCCGCGGGACGGGGCTTGGAAACACCATATATTTT. It is translated as CASSRGTGLGNTIYF.

The genes are TRBV7-9 and TRBJ2-5; no reliable D call. The V gene's germline CDR1 is SEHNR and CDR2 FQNEAQ (reference sequence). Trimming shortened V by 4 bases and J by 1 base, and 4 bases separated the two germline ends. The CDR3 has 12 amino acids. The CDR3 region has the DNA TGTGCCAGCAGCTCTCGCCAAGAGACCCAGTACTTC. It yields the protein CASSSRQETQYF.

The V call is TRBV4-1, the J call TRBJ2-5; 7 bases fit TRBD2. The CDR3 consists of 16 residues. Per the germline V gene, CDR1 is MGHRA and CDR2 is YSYEKL. J gave up 5 bases and V 4 bases, and 13 bases lay outside the gene matches. The CDR3 nucleotides are TGCGCCAGCAGCCGCCCGAGCGGGACCTGGAGGGAGACCCAGTACTTC. It translates to CASSRPSGTWRETQYF.

This clone was counted between two and nine times. CDR3 DNA sequence: TGCGCCAGCAGCTCCACAGGGGGCAGGGACACTGAAGCTTTCTTT. Translation gives CASSSTGGRDTEAFF. The V and J genes are TRBV5-1 and TRBJ1-1, with 9 bases aligning to TRBD1. Germline V CDR1 and CDR2: SGHRS, YFSETQ. The V and J ends lost 3 bases and 3 bases, in that order; junction bases with no gene match: 6. CDR3 length: 15 amino acids.

The chain carries TRBV29-1 and TRBJ2-1, with 10 bases lining up with TRBD2. Germline CDR1 is SQVTM and CDR2 is ANQGSEA. The CDR3 extends over 18 amino acids. V gave up 6 bases and J gave up 8 bases; unmatched junction bases: 22. In DNA form, the CDR3 reads TGCAGCGTAGGGCGCATCGGGCTAGCGGGAGAAAAGGTGCATGAGCAGTTCTTC. As protein: CSVGRIGLAGEKVHEQFF.

The chain uses TRBV27 and TRBJ1-4, with TRBD1 as a possible D gene (5 bases). This CDR3 spans 15 amino acids. V lost 5 bases and J lost 8, with 18 bases in between. Germline CDR1 MNHEY, CDR2 SMNVEV (reference sequence). CDR3 coding DNA: TGTGCCAGCAGTCCCAATTCGGCGGGGGAGGAAAAACTGTTTTTT. The encoded protein is CASSPNSAGEEKLFF.

This sequence joins TRBV11-2 and TRBJ2-5; 12 nucleotides match TRBD2. The CDR3 is 15 residues long. With V trimmed by 1 base and J by 7 bases, 4 bases remained unmatched. Per the germline V gene, CDR1 is SGHAT and CDR2 is FQNNGV. The CDR3 loop is CASSLGLAGVGTQYF. CDR3 sequence (DNA): TGTGCCAGCAGCTTAGGACTAGCGGGAGTGGGGACCCAGTACTTC.

The chain employs TRBV7-9 and TRBJ1-4; D uncertain. Trimming stripped 1 base from V and 7 bases from J, with 10 bases between. The CDR3 is 14 residues long. Germline CDR1 SEHNR, CDR2 FQNEAQ (reference sequence). The DNA for the CDR3 is TGTGCCAGCAGCTTAGACATGGAGGGTGAAAAACTGTTTTTT. Translation: CASSLDMEGEKLFF.

The chain is built from TRBV7-9 and TRBJ2-5; D assignment may be TRBD1 or TRBD2 (6 bases each). Trimming removed 5 bases from V and 1 base from J, with 17 bases in between. Germline CDR1 reads SEHNR; CDR2 reads FQNEAQ (reference sequence). The CDR3 is 16 amino acids. The CDR3 DNA follows: TGTGCCAGCAGCATGGACAGCCGGGGGTTCCAAGAGACCCAGTACTTC. It translates to CASSMDSRGFQETQYF.

This clone was seen only once. J is TRBJ2-3 and V is TRBV27, with a possible D match to TRBD2 (5 bases). The V gene lost 5 bases and the J gene lost 0 bases, with 12 bases spanning the gap. Germline V gene data show CDR1 as MNHEY and CDR2 as SMNVEV (reference sequence). This CDR3 comprises 15 residues. The CDR3 coding sequence is TGTGCCAGCAGTCCCCTCGGGGTTAGCACAGATACGCAGTATTTT. It yields the protein CASSPLGVSTDTQYF.

This clone has just a few counts. The rearrangement joins TRBV5-4 to TRBJ1-4; TRBD1 might be the D (5 bases). Germline V CDR1 and CDR2: SGHNT, YYREEE (reference sequence). This CDR3 spans 14 amino acids. V was shortened by 2 bases and J by 6 bases, with 11 bases between the two germline ends. This CDR3 reads CASSFKGTDEKLFF. For the CDR3, the DNA is TGTGCCAGCAGCTTTAAGGGGACCGATGAAAAACTGTTTTTT.

V and J are TRBV4-2 and TRBJ2-4; tentatively, D is TRBD2 (7 bases). The CDR3 is made up of 17 amino acids. V was pared by 1 base and J by 0 bases, with 13 bases between. Germline loops: CDR1 LGHNA, CDR2 YNFKEQ. This CDR3 reads CASSQGRGLAAKNIQYF. Written as DNA, the CDR3 is TGTGCCAGCAGCCAAGGGCGGGGGCTAGCAGCCAAAAACATTCAGTACTTC.

The count of this clone is one. The chain couples TRBV9 to TRBJ2-1; possible D gene TRBD2, 5 bases. The CDR3 is made up of 13 amino acids. CDR1 and CDR2 from the germline V gene are SGDLS and YYNGEE. V lost 6 bases and J 4 bases, leaving 11 bases between the germline ends. The CDR3 bases are TGTGCCAGCATTTCACGCGGGTACAATGAGCAGTTCTTC. This translates into CASISRGYNEQFF.

This chain joins TRBV5-8 and TRBJ2-3, with 7 bases identical to TRBD1. The length of the CDR3 is 12 residues. Looked up from germline, CDR1 is SGHTS and CDR2 is YDEGEE. V gave up 0 bases and J gave up 10 bases; unmatched junction bases: 2. The CDR3: CASSLDQGAQYF. The CDR3 DNA sequence: TGTGCCAGCAGCTTGGACCAGGGGGCGCAGTATTTT.

The chain uses TRBV7-9 and TRBJ2-2; 10 bases align to TRBD1. Losses at the gene ends were 5 bases for V and 5 bases for J; bases not matched to a gene: 5. Germline CDR1 SEHNR, CDR2 FQNEAQ (reference sequence). CDR3 size: 15 residues. The CDR3, as DNA: TGTGCCAGCAGCATACGGACAGGGGGTACCGGGGAGCTGTTTTTT. It specifies CASSIRTGGTGELFF.

The chain couples TRBV11-3 to TRBJ2-1; 10 bases match TRBD2. V shed 4 bases and J 7 bases; nucleotides not matched to a gene: 13. The germline V gene encodes CDR1 SGHNT and CDR2 YENEEA. The CDR3 contains 17 residues. The CDR3 DNA is TGTGCCAGCAGCTCGAGGCTAACTAGCGGGACCTTAAATGAGCAGTTCTTC. Protein: CASSSRLTSGTLNEQFF.

The rearrangement joins TRBV5-1 to TRBJ1-6; D gene uncertain. Trimming pared 1 base from V and 5 bases from J, leaving 10 bases between. This CDR3 has 15 amino acids. Per the germline V gene, CDR1 is SGHRS and CDR2 is YFSETQ. Here the CDR3 DNA reads TGCGCCAGCAGCTTGACAGCAGGTCATAATTCACCCCTCCACTTT. Translating it yields CASSLTAGHNSPLHF.

The chain couples TRBV4-1 to TRBJ1-1; D is ambiguous. CDR1 and CDR2 from the germline V gene are MGHRA and YSYEKL. Trimming left V 4 bases short and J 1 base short, with 7 bases between. This CDR3 has 13 amino acids. As DNA, the CDR3 is TGCGCCAGCAGCCCCCGACAGAACACTGAAGCTTTCTTT. As protein: CASSPRQNTEAFF.

The chain recombines TRBV28 with TRBJ2-7, with TRBD1 identical over 9 bases. After removal of 7 bases from V and 1 base from J, the junction contained 8 bases not matched to a gene. The CDR3 is made up of 15 amino acids. CDR1 MDHEN and CDR2 SYDVKM come from the germline V gene. In DNA, the CDR3 is TGTGCCAGCATCCCGGGACAGGGAAGATCCTACGAGCAGTACTTC. The encoded protein is CASIPGQGRSYEQYF.

The J gene is TRBJ1-3, the V gene TRBV18; 7 nucleotides line up with TRBD1. Losses at the gene ends were 2 bases for V and 0 bases for J; bases not matched to a gene: 7. The CDR3 contains 17 residues. Germline V gene data show CDR1 as KGHSH and CDR2 as LQKENI. The CDR3 nucleotides read TGTGCCAGCTCACCATGGCGACAGGGCCTCTCTGGAAACACCATATATTTT. As protein: CASSPWRQGLSGNTIYF.